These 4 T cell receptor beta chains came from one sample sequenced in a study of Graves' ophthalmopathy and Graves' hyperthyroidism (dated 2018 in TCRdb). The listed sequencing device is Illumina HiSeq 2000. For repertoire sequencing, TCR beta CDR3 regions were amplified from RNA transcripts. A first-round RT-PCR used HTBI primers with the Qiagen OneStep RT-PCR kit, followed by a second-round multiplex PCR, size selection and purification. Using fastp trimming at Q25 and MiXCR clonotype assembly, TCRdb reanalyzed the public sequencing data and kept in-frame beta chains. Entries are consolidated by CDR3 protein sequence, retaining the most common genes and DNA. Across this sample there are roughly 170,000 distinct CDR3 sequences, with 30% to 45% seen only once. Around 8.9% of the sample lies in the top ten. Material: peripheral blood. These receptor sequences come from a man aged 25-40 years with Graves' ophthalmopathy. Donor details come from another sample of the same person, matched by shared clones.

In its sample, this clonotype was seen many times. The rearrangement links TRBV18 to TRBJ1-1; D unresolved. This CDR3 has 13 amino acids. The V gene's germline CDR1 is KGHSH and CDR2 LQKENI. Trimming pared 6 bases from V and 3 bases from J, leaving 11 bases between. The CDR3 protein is CASSRGRHTEAFF. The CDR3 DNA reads TGTGCCAGCTCGCGTGGGCGGCACACTGAAGCTTTCTTT.

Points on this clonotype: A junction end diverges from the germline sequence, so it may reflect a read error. In DNA form, the CDR3 reads TGTGCTAGCAGCCCAATCGGACTACCCAAAAACATTCAGTACTTC. This sequence encodes CASSPIGLPKNIQYF. The chain recombines TRBV7-7 with TRBJ2-4; D may be TRBD2 (6 bases). Per the germline V gene, CDR1 is SSHAT and CDR2 is FNYEAQ (reference sequence). The CDR3 is made up of 15 amino acids.

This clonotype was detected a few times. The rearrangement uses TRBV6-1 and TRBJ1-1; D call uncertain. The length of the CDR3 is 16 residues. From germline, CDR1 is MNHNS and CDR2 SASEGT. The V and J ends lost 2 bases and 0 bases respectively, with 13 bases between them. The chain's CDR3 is CASSESIAVMNTEAFF. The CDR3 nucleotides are TGTGCCAGCAGTGAATCAATTGCAGTAATGAACACTGAAGCTTTCTTT.

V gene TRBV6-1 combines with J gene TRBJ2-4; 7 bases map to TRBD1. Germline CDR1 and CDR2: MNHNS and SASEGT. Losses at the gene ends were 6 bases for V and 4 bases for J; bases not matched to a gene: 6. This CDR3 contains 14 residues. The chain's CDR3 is CASSETTGKNIQYF. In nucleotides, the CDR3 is TGTGCCAGCAGCGAGACGACAGGGAAAAACATTCAGTACTTC.